This paragraph reports one T cell receptor (beta chain). The antigen remains unidentified. These data belong to a study of Ad26.COV2.S vaccination and SARS-CoV-2 variants. Study-wide results and limits: Marked by substantial breadth, spike-specific CD8+ and CD4+ T cell responses were reportedly seen after vaccination.

V lost 7 bases to trimming and J lost 0 bases; unmatched junction nucleotides: 5. Germline assignment: CDR1 SEHNR and CDR2 FQNEAQ (reference sequence). The CDR3 contains 14 residues. Treatment noted: 15 to 20 received Ad26.COV2.S at low or high dose, single or two shots; about 5 received placebo; per-sample allocation not given. At day 63 after the first vaccine or placebo injection, samples were drawn. Sequencing was performed with immunoSEQ multiplex PCR; in TCRdb, only in-frame clones are kept and a portion is missing. The sample includes about 430,000 clones, about nine tenths of them seen just once.

The sequencing here drew on peripheral blood, taken in a trial of Ad26.COV2.S vaccine versus placebo. The V gene is TRBV7-9, the J gene TRBJ2-5; 7 nucleotides match TRBD1. The TCR sequence derives from a person between 18 and 59 years old who received the Ad26.COV2.S COVID-19 vaccine or a placebo. The CDR3: CASTKGTDQETQYF. The CDR3 DNA reads as TGTGCCAGCACGAAAGGGACAGACCAAGAGACCCAGTACTTC.